A selection of T cell receptor beta chains follows, all from one sample in a study of early T cells in non-severe SARS-CoV-2 infection. TCRdb re-called the 5' RACE reads with MiXCR, one entry per CDR3 protein. The repertoire includes about 68,000 distinct CDR3 sequences, 11% of them detected once, and around 6.1% sits in the top ten. Sequenced material: whole blood. The receptors originated from an adult who was a healthcare worker with PCR-confirmed SARS-CoV-2 infection or an uninfected control (not recorded which). The conserved cysteine and the conserved F or W are not part of the CDR3 here. Each record gives: J gene, V gene, CDR3 protein.

>TRBJ2-3|TRBV25-1
ASSDPSRGTDTQY
>TRBJ2-7|TRBV20-1
SARAIGSSAPYEQY
>TRBJ2-1|TRBV11-2
ASSQDGLSSYNEQF
>TRBJ1-5|TRBV30
AWSGRSNQPQH
>TRBJ2-1|TRBV12-3/TRBV12-4
ASSLASGPKNEQF
>TRBJ2-6|TRBV25-1
ATSWGSGANVLT
>TRBJ2-3|TRBV29-1
SVGYSGRAADTQY
>TRBJ1-1|TRBV28
ASSLAGTSNTEAF
>TRBJ1-4|TRBV7-2
ASSVGDREDEKLF
>TRBJ2-2|TRBV12-3/TRBV12-4
ASSPLGRGELF
>TRBJ2-1|TRBV18
ASSPGQRSRNEQF
>TRBJ2-1|TRBV20-1
SGASGHSNEQF
>TRBJ2-7|TRBV4-3
ASSQQGGGDHFYEQY
>TRBJ2-1|TRBV20-1
SAKLAQAYNEQF
>TRBJ2-7|TRBV29-1
SVDAAGDSYEQY
>TRBJ2-2|TRBV12-3/TRBV12-4
ASISGNTGELF
>TRBJ2-5|TRBV19
ASRWTYGGETQY
>TRBJ1-2|TRBV20-1
SAPKAGISLNYGYT
>TRBJ2-1|TRBV2
ASRELVYNEQF
>TRBJ1-2|TRBV2
ASSSAPGQGSPYGYT
>TRBJ1-3|TRBV5-4
ASSTPGKGEAGNTIY
>TRBJ2-1|TRBV12-3/TRBV12-4
ASSPGLETYNEQF
>TRBJ2-2|TRBV15
ATSSERTSGATGELF
>TRBJ1-6|TRBV4-1
ASSQDRQAGNSPLH
>TRBJ2-7|TRBV12-3/TRBV12-4
ASSGGTSGSYEQY
>TRBJ2-3|TRBV6-1
ASTDGGTQY
>TRBJ2-7|TRBV4-3
ASSQEVAAYEQY
>TRBJ2-1|TRBV28
ASSFGGTANEQF
>TRBJ2-1|TRBV7-9
ASSLSSGRVWANEQF
>TRBJ2-1|TRBV6-2/TRBV6-3
ASSYSSNEQF
>TRBJ2-1|TRBV5-1
ASSLAWGTDEQF
>TRBJ2-6|TRBV18
ASSTDGLSGANVLT
>.|TRBV28
ASSFMGGLLDYQH
>TRBJ1-4|TRBV27
ASSLSTPRITSQRRKLF
>TRBJ1-3|TRBV3-1
ASSQGRDGNTIY
>TRBJ2-2|TRBV13
ASSRTGPQGPSERDSNTGELF
>TRBJ2-1|TRBV20-1
SARKGGSYNEQF
>TRBJ1-3|TRBV18
ASSGAASGNTIY
>TRBJ1-4|TRBV6-5
ASRQGGEKLF
>TRBJ2-7|TRBV5-1
ASSRTSGPGSEQY
>TRBJ2-7|TRBV30
AWSVSGEQY
>TRBJ2-2|TRBV3-1
ASTRGARSTGELF
>TRBJ1-1|TRBV20-1
SATKTGNTEAF
>TRBJ2-1|TRBV27
ASSLASPSYNEQF
>TRBJ1-1|TRBV18
ASSPPGGGTEAF
>TRBJ2-7|TRBV7-9
ASSFRLAGNYEQY
>TRBJ2-7|TRBV2
ASSEAFRVEQY
>TRBJ2-5|TRBV24-1
ATSATSGLGTQY
>TRBJ2-1|TRBV18
ASSLGSGSYNEQF
>TRBJ2-7|TRBV12-3/TRBV12-4
ASSLNGAYEQY
>TRBJ2-3|TRBV20-1
SASPQAGDTQY
>TRBJ2-3|TRBV4-3
ASSQPKREVADTQY
>TRBJ1-2|TRBV29-1
SVDLGYGYT